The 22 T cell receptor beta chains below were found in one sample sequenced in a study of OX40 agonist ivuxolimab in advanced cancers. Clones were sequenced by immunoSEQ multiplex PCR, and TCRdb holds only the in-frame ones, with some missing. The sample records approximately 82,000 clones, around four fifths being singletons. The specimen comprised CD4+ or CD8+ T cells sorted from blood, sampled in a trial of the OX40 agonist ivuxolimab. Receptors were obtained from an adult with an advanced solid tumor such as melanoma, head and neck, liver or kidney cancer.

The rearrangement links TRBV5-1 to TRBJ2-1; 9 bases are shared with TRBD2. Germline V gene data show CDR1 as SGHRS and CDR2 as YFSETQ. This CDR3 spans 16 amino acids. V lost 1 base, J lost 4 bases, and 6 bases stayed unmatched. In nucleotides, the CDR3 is TGCGCCAGCAGCTTGAGGCCCAGCGGGGGGTACAATGAGCAGTTCTTC. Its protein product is CASSLRPSGGYNEQFF.

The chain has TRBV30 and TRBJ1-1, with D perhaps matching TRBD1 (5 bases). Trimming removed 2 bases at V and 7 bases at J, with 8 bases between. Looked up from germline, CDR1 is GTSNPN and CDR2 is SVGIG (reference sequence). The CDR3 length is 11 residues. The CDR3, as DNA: TGTGCCTGGAGTAGCGACAGTGAAGCTTTCTTT. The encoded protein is CAWSSDSEAFF.

The CDR3, as DNA: TGTGCCAGCAGCGTAGGCCTTCCGGGACGCACAGATACGCAGTATTTT. Encoded protein: CASSVGLPGRTDTQYF. V is TRBV9 and J is TRBJ2-3; D possibly uses TRBD1 or TRBD2 (5 bases each). CDR1 is SGDLS, CDR2 YYNGEE, per germline. Trimming left V 0 bases short and J 1 base short, with 12 bases between. The CDR3 is 16 residues long.

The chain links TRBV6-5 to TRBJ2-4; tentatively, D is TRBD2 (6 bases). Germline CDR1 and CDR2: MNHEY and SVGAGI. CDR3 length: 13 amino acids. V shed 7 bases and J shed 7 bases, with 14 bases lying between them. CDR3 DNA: TGTGCCAGCAAGGAGGGGAACGGGAACATTCAGTACTTC. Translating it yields CASKEGNGNIQYF.

CDR3 in DNA: TGTGCCAGCACCAAGACTAGCGGGGGGTGGGGAGATACGCAGTATTTT. Its translation: CASTKTSGGWGDTQYF. The V gene is TRBV7-6, the J gene TRBJ2-3; 13 nucleotides align to TRBD2. CDR3 length equals 16 residues. V lost 7 bases to trimming and J lost 5 bases; unmatched junction nucleotides: 9. Germline loops: CDR1 SGHVS, CDR2 FNYEAQ.

The CDR3 is CASSPTSGDFSEQYF. The CDR3 DNA follows: TGTGCCAGCTCTCCCACTAGCGGGGATTTCTCTGAGCAGTACTTC. This chain connects TRBV18 to TRBJ2-7, with 10 bases identical to TRBD2. The length of the CDR3 is 15 residues. Germline lookup yields CDR1 KGHSH and CDR2 LQKENI. V was clipped by 6 bases and J by 7 bases; unmatched bases: 12.

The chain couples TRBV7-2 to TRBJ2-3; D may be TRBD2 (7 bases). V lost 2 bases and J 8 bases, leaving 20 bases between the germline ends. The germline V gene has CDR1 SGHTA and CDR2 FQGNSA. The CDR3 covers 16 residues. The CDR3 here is CASSLTAGATPSTQYF. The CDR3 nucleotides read TGTGCCAGCAGCTTAACCGCGGGGGCCACGCCAAGTACGCAGTATTTT.

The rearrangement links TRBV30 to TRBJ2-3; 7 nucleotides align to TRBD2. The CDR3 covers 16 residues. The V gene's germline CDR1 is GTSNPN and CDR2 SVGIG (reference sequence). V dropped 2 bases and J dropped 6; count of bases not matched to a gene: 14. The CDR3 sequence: CAWSSRDYPTRDTQYF. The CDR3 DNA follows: TGTGCCTGGAGTTCCCGGGACTATCCCACACGCGATACGCAGTATTTT.

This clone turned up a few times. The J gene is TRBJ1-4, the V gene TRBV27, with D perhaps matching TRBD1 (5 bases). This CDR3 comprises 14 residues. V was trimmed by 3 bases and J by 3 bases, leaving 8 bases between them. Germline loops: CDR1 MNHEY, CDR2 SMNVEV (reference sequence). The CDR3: CASSLAGSNEKLFF. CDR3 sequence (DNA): TGTGCCAGCAGTTTGGCAGGGTCTAATGAAAAACTGTTTTTT.

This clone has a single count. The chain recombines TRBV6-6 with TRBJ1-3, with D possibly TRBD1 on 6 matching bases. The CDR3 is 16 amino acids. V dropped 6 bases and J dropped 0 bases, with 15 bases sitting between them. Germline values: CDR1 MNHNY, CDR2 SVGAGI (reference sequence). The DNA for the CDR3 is TGTGCCAGCAGCCAGGGGCTGGGCCCCTCTGGAAACACCATATATTTT. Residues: CASSQGLGPSGNTIYF.

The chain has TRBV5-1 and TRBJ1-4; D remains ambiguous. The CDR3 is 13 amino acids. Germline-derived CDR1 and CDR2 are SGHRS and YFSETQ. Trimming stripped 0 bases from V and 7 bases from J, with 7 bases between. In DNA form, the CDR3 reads TGCGCCAGCAGCTTGGCCTGGGGTGAAAAACTGTTTTTT. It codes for CASSLAWGEKLFF.

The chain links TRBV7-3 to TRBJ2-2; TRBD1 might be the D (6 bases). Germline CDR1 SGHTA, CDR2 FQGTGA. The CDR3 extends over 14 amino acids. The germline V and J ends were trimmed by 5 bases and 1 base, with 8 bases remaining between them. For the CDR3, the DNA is TGTGCCAGCAGCCGGGGACAGAACACCGGGGAGCTGTTTTTT. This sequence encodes CASSRGQNTGELFF.

CDR3 sequence (DNA): TGTGCCAGCAGTTCGGGACAGGCAGCGCTTAACTATGGCTACACCTTC. Amino acids: CASSSGQAALNYGYTF. The rearrangement links TRBV6-5 to TRBJ1-2, with TRBD1 identical over 8 bases. This CDR3 is built from 16 residues. Germline lookup yields CDR1 MNHEY and CDR2 SVGAGI. Losses at the gene ends were 4 bases for V and 1 base for J; bases not matched to a gene: 8.

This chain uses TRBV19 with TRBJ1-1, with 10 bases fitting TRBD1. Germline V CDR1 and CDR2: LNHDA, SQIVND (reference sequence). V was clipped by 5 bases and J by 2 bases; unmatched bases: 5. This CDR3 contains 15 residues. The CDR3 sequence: CASSPRTGGNTEAFF. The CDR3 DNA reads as TGTGCCAGTAGTCCCCGGACAGGGGGAAACACTGAAGCTTTCTTT. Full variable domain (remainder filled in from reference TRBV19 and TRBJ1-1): DGGITQSPKYLFRKEGQNVTLSCEQNLNHDAMYWYRQDPGQGLRLIYYSQIVNDFQKGDIAEGYSVSREKKESFPLTVTSAQKNPTAFYLCASSPRTGGNTEAFFGQGTRLTVV.

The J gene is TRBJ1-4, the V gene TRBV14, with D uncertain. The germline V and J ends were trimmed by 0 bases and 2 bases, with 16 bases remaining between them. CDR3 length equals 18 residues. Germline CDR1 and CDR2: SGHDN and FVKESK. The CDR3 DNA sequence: TGTGCCAGCAGCCAAGAATTCGCGGGGATGGCCACTAATGAAAAACTGTTTTTT. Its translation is CASSQEFAGMATNEKLFF. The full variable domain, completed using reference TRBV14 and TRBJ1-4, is EAGVTQFPSHSVIEKGQTVTLRCDPISGHDNLYWYRRVMGKEIKFLLHFVKESKQDESGMPNNRFLAERTGGTYSTLKVQPAELEDSGVYFCASSQEFAGMATNEKLFFGSGTQLSVL.

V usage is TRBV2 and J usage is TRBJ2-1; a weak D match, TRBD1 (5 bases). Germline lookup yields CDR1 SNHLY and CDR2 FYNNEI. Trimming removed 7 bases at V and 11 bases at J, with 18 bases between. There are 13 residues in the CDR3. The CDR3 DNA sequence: TGTGCCAGCACGGTTGATGGGAAGGGGAAGCAGTTCTTC. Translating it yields CASTVDGKGKQFF.

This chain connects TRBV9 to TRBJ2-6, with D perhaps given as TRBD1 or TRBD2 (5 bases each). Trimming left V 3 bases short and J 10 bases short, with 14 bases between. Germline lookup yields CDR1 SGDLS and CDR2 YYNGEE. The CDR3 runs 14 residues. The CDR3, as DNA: TGTGCCAGCAGCGAGGGACCTGGGGAAAACGTCCTGACTTTC. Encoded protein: CASSEGPGENVLTF.

CDR3: CASSLDQGNYGYTF. As DNA, the CDR3 is TGTGCCAGCAGCTTAGATCAGGGAAACTATGGCTACACCTTC. The rearrangement uses TRBV11-2 and TRBJ1-2, with a tentative D call TRBD1 (5 bases). The CDR3 spans 14 residues. Germline CDR1 SGHAT, CDR2 FQNNGV. Trimming cost V 0 bases and J 2 bases, with 7 bases left between them.

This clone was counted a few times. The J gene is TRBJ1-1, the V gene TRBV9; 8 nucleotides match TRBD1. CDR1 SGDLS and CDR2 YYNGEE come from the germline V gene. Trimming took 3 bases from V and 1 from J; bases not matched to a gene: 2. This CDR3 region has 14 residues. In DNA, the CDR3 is TGTGCCAGCAGCGCAGGACAGGGGAACACTGAAGCTTTCTTT. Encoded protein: CASSAGQGNTEAFF.

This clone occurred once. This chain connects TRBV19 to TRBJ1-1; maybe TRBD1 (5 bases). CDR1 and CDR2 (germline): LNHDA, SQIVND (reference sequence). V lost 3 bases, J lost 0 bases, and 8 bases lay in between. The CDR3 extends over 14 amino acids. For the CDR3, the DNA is TGTGCCAGTAGTATGGGACGGTTGAACACTGAAGCTTTCTTT. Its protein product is CASSMGRLNTEAFF. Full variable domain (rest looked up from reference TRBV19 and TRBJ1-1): DGGITQSPKYLFRKEGQNVTLSCEQNLNHDAMYWYRQDPGQGLRLIYYSQIVNDFQKGDIAEGYSVSREKKESFPLTVTSAQKNPTAFYLCASSMGRLNTEAFFGQGTRLTVV.

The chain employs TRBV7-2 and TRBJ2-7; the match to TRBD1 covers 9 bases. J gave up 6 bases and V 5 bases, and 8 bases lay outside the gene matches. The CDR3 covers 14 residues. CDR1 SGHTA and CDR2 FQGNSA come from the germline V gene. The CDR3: CASSPGTGNREQYF. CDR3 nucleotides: TGTGCCAGCAGCCCCGGGACAGGGAATCGCGAGCAGTACTTC.

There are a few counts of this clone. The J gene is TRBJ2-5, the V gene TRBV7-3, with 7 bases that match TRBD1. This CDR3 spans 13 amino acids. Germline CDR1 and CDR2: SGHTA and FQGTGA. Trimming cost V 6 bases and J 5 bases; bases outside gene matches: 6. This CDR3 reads CASSIQGRETQYF. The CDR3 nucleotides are TGTGCCAGCAGTATACAGGGGCGGGAGACCCAGTACTTC.